This T cell receptor beta chain was sequenced during a study of cytotoxic CD8 clonotypes in ibrutinib-treated CLL. Whole-study context: Sequencing produced an average of around 250,000 productive templates and tens of thousands of productive rearrangements per sample.

Frozen-stored PBMCs produced approximately 1.9 micrograms of genomic DNA for TCR beta libraries. With 0 bases removed from V and 2 bases from J, the gap between germline ends came to 10 bases. There are 15 residues in the CDR3. CDR1 MGHRA and CDR2 YSYEKL come from the germline V gene. Depths of 1 in 200,000 to 1 in 1 million T cells were the sequencing target. The repertoire was sequenced with immunoSEQ multiplex PCR; TCRdb's copy has only in-frame clones and lacks some. The sample contains around 160,000 clones, roughly 88% of which appear only once. The origin of this receptor is a human donor with chronic lymphocytic leukemia. This chain links TRBV4-1 with TRBJ1-2; D ambiguous. The sample here was PBMCs, taken at disease progression, from a patient treated with ibrutinib. The DNA of the CDR3 is TGCGCCAGCAGCCAAGATATCGCAAACAACTATGGCTACACCTTC. This encodes CASSQDIANNYGYTF.